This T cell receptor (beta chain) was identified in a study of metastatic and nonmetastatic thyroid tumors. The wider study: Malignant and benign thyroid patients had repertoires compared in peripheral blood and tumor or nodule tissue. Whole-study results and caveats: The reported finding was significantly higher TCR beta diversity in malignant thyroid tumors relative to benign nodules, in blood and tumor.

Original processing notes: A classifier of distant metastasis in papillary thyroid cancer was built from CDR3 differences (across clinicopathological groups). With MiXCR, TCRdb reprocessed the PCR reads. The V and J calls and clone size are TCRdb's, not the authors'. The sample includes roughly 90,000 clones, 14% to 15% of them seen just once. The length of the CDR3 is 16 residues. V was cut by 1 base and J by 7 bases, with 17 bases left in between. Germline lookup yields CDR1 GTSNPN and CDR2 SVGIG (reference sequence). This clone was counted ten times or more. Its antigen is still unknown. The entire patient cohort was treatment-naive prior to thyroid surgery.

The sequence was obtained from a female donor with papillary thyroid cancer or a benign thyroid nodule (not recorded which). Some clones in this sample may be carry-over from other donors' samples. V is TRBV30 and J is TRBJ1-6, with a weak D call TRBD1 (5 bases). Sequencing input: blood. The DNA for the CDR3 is TGTGCCTGGAGTGGCAGGGAAATAATAGAAAATTCACCCCTCCACTTT. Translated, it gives CAWSGREIIENSPLHF.